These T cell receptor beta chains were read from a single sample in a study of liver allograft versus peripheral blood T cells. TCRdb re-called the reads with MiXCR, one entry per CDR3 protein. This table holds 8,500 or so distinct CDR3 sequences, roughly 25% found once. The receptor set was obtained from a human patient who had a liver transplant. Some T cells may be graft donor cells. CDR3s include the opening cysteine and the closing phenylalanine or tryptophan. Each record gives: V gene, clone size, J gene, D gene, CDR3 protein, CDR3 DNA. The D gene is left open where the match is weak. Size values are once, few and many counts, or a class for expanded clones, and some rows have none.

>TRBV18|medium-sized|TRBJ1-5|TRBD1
CASSIAQGRNQPQHF
TGTGCCAGCTCGATCGCACAGGGGAGGAATCAGCCCCAGCATTTT
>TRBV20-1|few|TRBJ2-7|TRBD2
CSARDRLAGISYEQYF
TGCAGTGCTAGAGATCGACTAGCGGGGATCTCCTACGAGCAGTACTTC
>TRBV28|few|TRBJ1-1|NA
CASSLRVPNTEAFF
TGTGCCAGCAGTTTGCGGGTTCCGAACACTGAAGCTTTCTTT
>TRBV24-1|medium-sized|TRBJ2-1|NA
CATSDALQDFNEQFF
TGTGCCACCAGTGACGCACTTCAGGACTTCAATGAGCAGTTCTTC
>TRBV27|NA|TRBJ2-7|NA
CASSLGRWAYEQYF
TGTGCCAGCAGTTTGGGTAGATGGGCTTACGAGCAGTACTTC
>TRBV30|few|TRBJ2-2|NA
CAWAGSTNTGELFF
TGTGCCTGGGCCGGGTCGACGAACACCGGGGAGCTGTTTTTT
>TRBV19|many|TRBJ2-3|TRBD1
CASSIGQEADTQYF
TGTGCCAGTAGTATCGGACAGGAGGCAGATACGCAGTATTTT
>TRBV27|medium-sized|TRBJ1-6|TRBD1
CASYSFETGNSPLHF
TGTGCCAGCTACAGTTTTGAGACAGGGAATTCACCCCTCCACTTT
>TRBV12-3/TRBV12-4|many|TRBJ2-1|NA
CASSYLTGVSSYNEQFF
TGTGCCAGCAGTTACCTGACCGGGGTGAGCTCCTACAATGAGCAGTTCTTC
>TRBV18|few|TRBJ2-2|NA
CASSLTADGTGELFF
TGTGCCAGCTCACTGACCGCCGATGGCACCGGGGAGCTGTTTTTT
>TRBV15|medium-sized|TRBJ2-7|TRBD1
CATSRKPGTESSYEQYF
TGTGCCACCAGCAGAAAACCGGGGACAGAATCCTCCTACGAGCAGTACTTC
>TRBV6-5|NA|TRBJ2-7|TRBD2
CANSPKTSFSYEQYF
TGTGCCAACAGTCCCAAGACTAGCTTCTCCTACGAGCAGTACTTC
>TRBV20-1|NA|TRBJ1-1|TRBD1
CSAGTGLNTEAFF
TGCAGTGCTGGGACAGGGCTGAACACTGAAGCTTTCTTT
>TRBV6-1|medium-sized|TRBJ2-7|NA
CASSESGRAYEQYF
TGTGCCAGCAGTGAAAGCGGTCGGGCCTACGAGCAGTACTTC
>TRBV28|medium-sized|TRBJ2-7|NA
CASSSYGEVEQYF
TGTGCCAGCAGTTCCTATGGGGAAGTCGAGCAGTACTTC
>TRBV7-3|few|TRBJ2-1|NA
CASSSPAGNNEQFF
TGTGCCAGCAGCTCCCCGGCCGGGAACAATGAGCAGTTCTTC
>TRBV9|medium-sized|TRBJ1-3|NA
CASSAGRPSGNTIYF
TGTGCCAGCAGCGCCGGACGGCCCTCTGGAAACACCATATATTTT
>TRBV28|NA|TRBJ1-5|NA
CASSPAVGAGNQPQHF
TGTGCCAGCAGTCCCGCCGTGGGGGCCGGCAATCAGCCCCAGCATTTT
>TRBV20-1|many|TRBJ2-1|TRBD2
CSARDVTSGDNEQFF
TGCAGTGCTAGAGATGTTACTAGCGGGGACAATGAGCAGTTCTTC
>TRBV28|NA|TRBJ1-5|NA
CASGLEGMQPQHF
TGTGCCAGCGGGCTTGAGGGGATGCAGCCCCAGCATTTT
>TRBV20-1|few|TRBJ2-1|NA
CSARDYINEQFF
TGCAGTGCTAGAGATTACATCAATGAGCAGTTCTTC
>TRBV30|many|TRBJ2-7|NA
CAWSLSAYEQYF
TGTGCCTGGAGTCTTTCTGCCTACGAGCAGTACTTC
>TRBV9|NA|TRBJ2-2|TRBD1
CASSAGQAGTGELFF
TGTGCCAGCAGCGCGGGACAGGCGGGCACCGGGGAGCTGTTTTTT
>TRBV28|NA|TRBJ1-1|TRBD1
CASTPAGTDGEAFF
TGTGCCAGCACCCCCGCCGGGACAGATGGGGAAGCTTTCTTT
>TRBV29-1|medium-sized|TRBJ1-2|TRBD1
CSVDHRGGGDYGYTF
TGCAGCGTTGATCACAGGGGGGGAGGCGACTATGGCTACACCTTC
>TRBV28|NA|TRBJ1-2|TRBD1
CASSSGQAYGYTF
TGTGCCAGCAGCTCGGGACAGGCCTATGGCTACACCTTC
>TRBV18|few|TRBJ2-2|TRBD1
CASSPRRQGDTGELFF
TGTGCCAGCTCACCAAGGAGACAGGGTGATACCGGGGAGCTGTTTTTT
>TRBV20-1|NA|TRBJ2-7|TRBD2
CSARDGTSGGFYEQYF
TGCAGTGCTAGAGATGGGACTAGCGGGGGATTCTACGAGCAGTACTTC
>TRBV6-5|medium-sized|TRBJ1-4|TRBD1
CASKSGRGTGWLWPRVGNEKLFF
TGTGCCAGCAAAAGCGGGAGGGGGACAGGGTGGCTCTGGCCGCGGGTTGGTAATGAAAAACTGTTTTTT
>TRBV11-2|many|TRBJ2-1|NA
CASSLALTSGVNEQFF
TGTGCCAGCAGCTTAGCCCTCACATCGGGGGTTAATGAGCAGTTCTTC
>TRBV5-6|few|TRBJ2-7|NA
CASSDRRGTYEQYF
TGTGCCAGCAGCGATCGTCGAGGGACCTACGAGCAGTACTTC
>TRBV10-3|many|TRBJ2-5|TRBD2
CAISERGAEETQYF
TGTGCCATCAGCGAGCGGGGGGCGGAGGAGACCCAGTACTTC
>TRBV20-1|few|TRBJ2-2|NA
CSAQPSGGEDTGELFF
TGCAGTGCTCAGCCCTCGGGGGGCGAGGACACCGGGGAGCTGTTTTTT
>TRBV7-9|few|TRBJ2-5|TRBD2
CASSTGTSGTGETQYF
TGTGCCAGCAGCACTGGGACTAGCGGGACTGGGGAGACCCAGTACTTC
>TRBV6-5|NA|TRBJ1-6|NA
CASKVRAAGSPLHF
TGTGCCAGCAAGGTCAGGGCGGCAGGTTCACCCCTCCACTTT
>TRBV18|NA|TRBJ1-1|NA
CASSPDVNTEAFF
TGTGCCAGCTCACCGGACGTGAACACTGAAGCTTTCTTT
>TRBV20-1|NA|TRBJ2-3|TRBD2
CSARVLGKRLAGGSSTDTQYF
TGCAGTGCTAGAGTCCTTGGGAAGAGACTAGCGGGAGGGTCTAGCACAGATACGCAGTATTTT